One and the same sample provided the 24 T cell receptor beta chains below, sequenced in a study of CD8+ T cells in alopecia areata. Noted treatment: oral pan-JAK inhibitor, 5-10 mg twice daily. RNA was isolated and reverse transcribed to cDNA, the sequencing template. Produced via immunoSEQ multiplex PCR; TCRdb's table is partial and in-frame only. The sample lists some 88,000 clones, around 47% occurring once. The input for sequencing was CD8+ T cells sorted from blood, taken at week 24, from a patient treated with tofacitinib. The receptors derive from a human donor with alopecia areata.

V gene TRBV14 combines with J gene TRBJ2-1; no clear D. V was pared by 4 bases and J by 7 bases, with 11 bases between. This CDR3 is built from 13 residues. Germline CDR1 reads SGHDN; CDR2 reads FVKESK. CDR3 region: CASSRSSLNEQFF. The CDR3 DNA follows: TGTGCCAGCAGCCGCTCGTCCCTTAATGAGCAGTTCTTC.

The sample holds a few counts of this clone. Written as DNA, the CDR3 is TGTGCCAGCAGCCCTCTAGCGGGAGTCTACAATGAGCAGTTCTTC. Its protein is CASSPLAGVYNEQFF. The chain is built from TRBV7-2 and TRBJ2-1; 10 bases align to TRBD2. CDR3 length: 15 residues. CDR1 and CDR2 from the germline V gene are SGHTA and FQGNSA. V lost 5 bases to trimming and J lost 3 bases; unmatched junction nucleotides: 4.

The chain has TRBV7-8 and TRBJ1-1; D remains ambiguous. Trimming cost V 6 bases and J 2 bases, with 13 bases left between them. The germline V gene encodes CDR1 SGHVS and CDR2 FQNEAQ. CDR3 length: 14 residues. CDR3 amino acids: CASRMREVNTEAFF. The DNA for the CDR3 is TGTGCCAGCAGGATGCGGGAGGTAAACACTGAAGCTTTCTTT.

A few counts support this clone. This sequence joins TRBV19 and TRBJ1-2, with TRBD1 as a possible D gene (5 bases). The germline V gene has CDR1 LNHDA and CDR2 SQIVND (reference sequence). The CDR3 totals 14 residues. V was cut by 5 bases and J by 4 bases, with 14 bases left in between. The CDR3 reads CASSPASGSYGYTF. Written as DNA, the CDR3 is TGTGCCAGTAGTCCTGCATCAGGGAGCTATGGCTACACCTTC.

The CDR3 loop reads CASSVSGRGETQYF. CDR3 coding DNA: TGTGCCAGCAGTGTTAGCGGGAGGGGGGAGACCCAGTACTTC. This rearrangement joins TRBV6-5 to TRBJ2-5; TRBD2 agrees at 11 bases. Germline CDR1 MNHEY, CDR2 SVGAGI. The CDR3 totals 14 residues. Germline trimming cut 5 bases from V and 5 bases from J; bases unmatched to any gene: 4.

The CDR3 DNA reads TGTGCCAGCAGACCCGGAAGATTGGGCGGGAGGGACAACAATGAGCAGTTCTTC. Translating it yields CASRPGRLGGRDNNEQFF. The J gene is TRBJ2-1, the V gene TRBV7-9; TRBD2 matches at 9 bases. The CDR3 runs 18 residues. The germline V gene has CDR1 SEHNR and CDR2 FQNEAQ (reference sequence). V gave up 6 bases and J gave up 5 bases; unmatched junction bases: 17.

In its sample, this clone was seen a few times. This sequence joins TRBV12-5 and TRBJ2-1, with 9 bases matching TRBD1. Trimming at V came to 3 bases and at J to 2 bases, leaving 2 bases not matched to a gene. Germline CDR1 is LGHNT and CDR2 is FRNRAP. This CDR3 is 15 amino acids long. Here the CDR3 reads CASGLGTGPYNEQFF. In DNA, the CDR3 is TGTGCTAGTGGTTTAGGGACAGGGCCCTACAATGAGCAGTTCTTC.

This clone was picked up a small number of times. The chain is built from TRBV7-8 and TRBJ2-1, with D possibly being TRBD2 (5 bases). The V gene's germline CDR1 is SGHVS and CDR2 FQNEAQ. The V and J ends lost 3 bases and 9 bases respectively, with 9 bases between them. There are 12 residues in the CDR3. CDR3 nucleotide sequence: TGTGCCAGCAGCTTGTCGGGGAGTGAGCAGTTCTTC. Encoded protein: CASSLSGSEQFF.

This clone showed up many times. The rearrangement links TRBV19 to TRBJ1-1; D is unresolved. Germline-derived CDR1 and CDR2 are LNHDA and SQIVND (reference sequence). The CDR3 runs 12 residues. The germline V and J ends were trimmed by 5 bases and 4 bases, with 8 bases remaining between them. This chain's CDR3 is CASSPAGTEAFF. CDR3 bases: TGTGCCAGTAGTCCAGCGGGCACTGAAGCTTTCTTT.

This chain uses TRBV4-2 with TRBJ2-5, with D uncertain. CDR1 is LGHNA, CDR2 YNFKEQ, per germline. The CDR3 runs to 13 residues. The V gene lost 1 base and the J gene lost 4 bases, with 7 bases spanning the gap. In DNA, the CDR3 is TGTGCCAGCAGCCAAGCGAGTGGAGAGACCCAGTACTTC. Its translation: CASSQASGETQYF.

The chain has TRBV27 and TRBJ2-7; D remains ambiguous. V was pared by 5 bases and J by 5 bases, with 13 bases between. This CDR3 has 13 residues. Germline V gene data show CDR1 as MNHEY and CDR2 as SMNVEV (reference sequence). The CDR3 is CASSPNRPNEQYF. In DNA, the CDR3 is TGTGCCAGCAGTCCCAATCGACCCAACGAGCAGTACTTC.

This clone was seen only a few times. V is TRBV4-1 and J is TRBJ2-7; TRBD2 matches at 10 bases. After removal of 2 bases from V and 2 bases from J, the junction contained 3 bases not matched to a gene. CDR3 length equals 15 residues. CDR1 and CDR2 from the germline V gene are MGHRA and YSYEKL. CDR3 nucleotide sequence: TGCGCCAGCAGCCAACTAGCGGGAGTGACCTACGAGCAGTACTTC. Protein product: CASSQLAGVTYEQYF.

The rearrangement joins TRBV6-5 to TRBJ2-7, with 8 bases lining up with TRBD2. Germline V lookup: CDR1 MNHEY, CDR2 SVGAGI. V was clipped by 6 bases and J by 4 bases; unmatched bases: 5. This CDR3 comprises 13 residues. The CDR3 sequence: CASSPREGYEQYF. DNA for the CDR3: TGTGCCAGCAGCCCCCGGGAGGGGTACGAGCAGTACTTC.

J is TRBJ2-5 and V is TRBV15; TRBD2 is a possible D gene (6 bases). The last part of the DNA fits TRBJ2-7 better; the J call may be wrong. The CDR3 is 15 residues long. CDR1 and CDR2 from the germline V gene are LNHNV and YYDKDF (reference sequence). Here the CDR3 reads CATSRDLGGLNEQYF. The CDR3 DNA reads TGTGCCACCAGCAGAGATCTGGGGGGTTTGAACGAGCAGTACTTC.

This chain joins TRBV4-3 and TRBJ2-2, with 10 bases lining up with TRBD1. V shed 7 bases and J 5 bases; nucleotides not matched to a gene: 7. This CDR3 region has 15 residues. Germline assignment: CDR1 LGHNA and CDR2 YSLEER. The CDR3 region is CASMPGQGSTGELFF. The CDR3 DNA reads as TGCGCCAGCATGCCGGGACAGGGGTCAACCGGGGAGCTGTTTTTT.

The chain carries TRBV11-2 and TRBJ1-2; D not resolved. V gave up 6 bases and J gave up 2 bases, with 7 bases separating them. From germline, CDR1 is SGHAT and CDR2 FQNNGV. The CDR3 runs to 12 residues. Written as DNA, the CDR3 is TGTGCCAGCAGTCAAGGGAACTATGGCTACACCTTC. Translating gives CASSQGNYGYTF. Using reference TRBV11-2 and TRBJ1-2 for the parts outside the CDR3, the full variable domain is EAGVAQSPRYKIIEKRQSVAFWCNPISGHATLYWYQQILGQGPKLLIQFQNNGVVDDSQLPKDRFSAERLKGVDSTLKIQPAKLEDSAVYLCASSQGNYGYTFGSGTRLTVV.

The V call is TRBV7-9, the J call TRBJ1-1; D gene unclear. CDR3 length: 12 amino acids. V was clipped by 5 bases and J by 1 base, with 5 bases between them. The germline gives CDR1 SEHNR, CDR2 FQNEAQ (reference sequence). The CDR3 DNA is TGTGCCAGCAGCGCGTGGAACACTGAAGCTTTCTTT. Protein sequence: CASSAWNTEAFF.

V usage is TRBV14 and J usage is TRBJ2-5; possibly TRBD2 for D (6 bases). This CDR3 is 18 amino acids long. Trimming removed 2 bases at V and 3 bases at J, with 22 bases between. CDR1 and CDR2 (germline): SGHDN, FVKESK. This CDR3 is CASSQLGVSGGRKETQYF. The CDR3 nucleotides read TGTGCCAGCAGCCAATTGGGTGTTAGCGGAGGGAGAAAAGAGACCCAGTACTTC.

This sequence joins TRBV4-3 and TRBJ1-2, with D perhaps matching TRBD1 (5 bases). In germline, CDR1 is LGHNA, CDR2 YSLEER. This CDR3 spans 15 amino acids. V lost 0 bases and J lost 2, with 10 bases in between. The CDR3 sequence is CASSQDRWGNYGYTF. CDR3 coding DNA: TGCGCCAGCAGCCAAGATCGGTGGGGCAACTATGGCTACACCTTC.

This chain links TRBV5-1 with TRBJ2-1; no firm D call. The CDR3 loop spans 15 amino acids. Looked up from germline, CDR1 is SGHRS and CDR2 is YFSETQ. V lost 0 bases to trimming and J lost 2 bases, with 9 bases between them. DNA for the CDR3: TGCGCCAGCAGCTTGGGGCTCAACCCCTACAATGAGCAGTTCTTC. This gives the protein CASSLGLNPYNEQFF.

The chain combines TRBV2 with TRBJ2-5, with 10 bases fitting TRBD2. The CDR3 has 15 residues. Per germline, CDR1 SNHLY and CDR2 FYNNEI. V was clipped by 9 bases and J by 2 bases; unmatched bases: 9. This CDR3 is CASLKTSGLQETQYF. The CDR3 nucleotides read TGTGCCAGTCTTAAGACTAGCGGGCTTCAAGAGACCCAGTACTTC.

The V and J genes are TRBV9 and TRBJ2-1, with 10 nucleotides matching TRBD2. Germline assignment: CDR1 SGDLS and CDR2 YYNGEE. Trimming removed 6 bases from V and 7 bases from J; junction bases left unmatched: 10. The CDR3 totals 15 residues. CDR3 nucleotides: TGTGCCAGCACCTTAGCGGGAGGAACGGGGAATGAGCAGTTCTTC. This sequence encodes CASTLAGGTGNEQFF.

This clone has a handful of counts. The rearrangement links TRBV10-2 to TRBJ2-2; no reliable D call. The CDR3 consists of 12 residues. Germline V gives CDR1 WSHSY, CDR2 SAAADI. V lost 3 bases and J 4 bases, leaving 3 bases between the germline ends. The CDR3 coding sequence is TGCGCCAGCAGTGACTCCACCGGGGAGCTGTTTTTT. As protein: CASSDSTGELFF.

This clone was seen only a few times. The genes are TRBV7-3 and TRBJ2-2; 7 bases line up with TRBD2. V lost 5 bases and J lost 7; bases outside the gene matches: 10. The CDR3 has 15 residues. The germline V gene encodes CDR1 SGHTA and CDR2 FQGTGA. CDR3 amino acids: CASSPNPGLDGELFF. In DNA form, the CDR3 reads TGTGCCAGCAGCCCTAACCCTGGACTAGACGGGGAGCTGTTTTTT.